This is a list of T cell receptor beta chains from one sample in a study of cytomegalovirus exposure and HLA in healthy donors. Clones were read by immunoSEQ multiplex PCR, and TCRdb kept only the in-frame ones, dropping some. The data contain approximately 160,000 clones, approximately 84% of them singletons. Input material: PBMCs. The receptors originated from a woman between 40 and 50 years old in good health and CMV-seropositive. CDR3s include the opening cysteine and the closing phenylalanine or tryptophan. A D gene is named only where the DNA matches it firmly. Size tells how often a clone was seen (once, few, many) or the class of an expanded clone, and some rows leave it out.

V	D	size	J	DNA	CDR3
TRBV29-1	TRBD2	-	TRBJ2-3	TGCAGCGGTTCGGGACTAGAGAAGTTTAGCACAGATACGCAGTATTTT	CSGSGLEKFSTDTQYF
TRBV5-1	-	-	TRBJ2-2	TGCGCCAGCAGCTTGGATCCTTTCGGGGAGCTGTTTTTT	CASSLDPFGELFF
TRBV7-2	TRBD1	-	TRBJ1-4	TGTGCCAGCAGCTTTACGGCCGGGACAGGGAATGAAAAACTGTTTTTT	CASSFTAGTGNEKLFF
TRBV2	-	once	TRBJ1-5	TGTGCCAGCAGGCTAGGACAGATTAGCAATCAGCCCCAGCATTTT	CASRLGQISNQPQHF
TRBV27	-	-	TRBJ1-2	TGTGCCAGCAGCCCCCTTACAGGCAGGCTGTTTTCCTATGGCTACACCTTC	CASSPLTGRLFSYGYTF
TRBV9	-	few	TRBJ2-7	TGTGCCAGCAGCGTACAGGCTGGAGGGGCCTACGAGCAGTACTTC	CASSVQAGGAYEQYF
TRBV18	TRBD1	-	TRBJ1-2	TGTGCCAGCTCTGGGGACAGGGCCGGGCACTATGGCTACACCTTC	CASSGDRAGHYGYTF
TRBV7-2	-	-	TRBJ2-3	TGTGCCAGCAGCATGGTGCTAACTCCCAATACGCAGTATTTT	CASSMVLTPNTQYF
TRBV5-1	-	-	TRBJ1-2	TGCGCCAGCAGCTTGGGGGCAGGTTCTATCTACACCTTC	CASSLGAGSIYTF
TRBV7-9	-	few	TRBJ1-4	TGTTCCAGCAGCGACATTACAGGGTGGGAAAAACTGTTTTTT	CSSSDITGWEKLFF
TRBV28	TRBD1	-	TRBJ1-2	TGTGCCAGCAGACAGGGACAGGGATATGGCTACACCTTC	CASRQGQGYGYTF
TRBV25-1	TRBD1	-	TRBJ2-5	TGTGCCAGCAGCCGGGACAGTTTAAATAGGGAGACCCAGTACTTC	CASSRDSLNRETQYF
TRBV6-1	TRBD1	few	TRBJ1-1	TGTGCCAGCAGTACGTTGGGACAGGGGAACACTGAAGCTTTCTTT	CASSTLGQGNTEAFF
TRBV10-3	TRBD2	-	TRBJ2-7	TGTGCCATCAGAGAAGCGGGGGACGCCTACGAGCAGTACTTC	CAIREAGDAYEQYF
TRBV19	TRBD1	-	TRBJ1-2	TGTGCCAGTAGTCCCGGACAGGGCTATGGCTACACCTTC	CASSPGQGYGYTF
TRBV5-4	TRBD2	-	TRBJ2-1	TGTGCCAGCAGCTTGGTCCCTAGCGGGGGTTCCTACAATGAGCAGTTCTTC	CASSLVPSGGSYNEQFF
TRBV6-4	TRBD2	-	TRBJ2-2	TGTGCCAGCAGTGCGGCTAGCGGGGGACTTAACACCGGGGAGCTGTTTTTT	CASSAASGGLNTGELFF
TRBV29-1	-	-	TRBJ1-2	TGCAGCGCCAGGACAGCCCAGTGGGGCTACACCTTC	CSARTAQWGYTF
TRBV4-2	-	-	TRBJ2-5	TGTGCCAGCAGCCAAGGTAGCCGTCAAGAGACCCAGTACTTC	CASSQGSRQETQYF
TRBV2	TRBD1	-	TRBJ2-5	TGTGCCAGCAGTGAAGACAGGGGAGAAGAGACCCAGTACTTC	CASSEDRGEETQYF
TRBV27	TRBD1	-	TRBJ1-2	TGTGCCAGCAGTTCCGGGGACAGGAAGGGAACCGCATATGGCTACACCTTC	CASSSGDRKGTAYGYTF